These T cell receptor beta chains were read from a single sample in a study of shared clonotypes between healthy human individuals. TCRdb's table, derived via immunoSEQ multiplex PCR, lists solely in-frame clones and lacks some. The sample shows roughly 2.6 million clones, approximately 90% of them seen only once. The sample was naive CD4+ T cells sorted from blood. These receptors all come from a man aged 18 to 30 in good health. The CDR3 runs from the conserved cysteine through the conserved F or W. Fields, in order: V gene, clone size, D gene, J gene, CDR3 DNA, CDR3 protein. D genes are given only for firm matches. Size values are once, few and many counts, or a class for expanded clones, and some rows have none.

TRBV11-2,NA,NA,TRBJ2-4,TGTGCCAGCAGCTTAATCCCCGTGGCCGGTAACATTCAGTACTTC,CASSLIPVAGNIQYF
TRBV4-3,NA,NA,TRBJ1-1,TGCGCCAGCAGCCAAGATTGGCAGTCCCAAGCTTTCTTT,CASSQDWQSQAFF
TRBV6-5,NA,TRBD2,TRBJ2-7,TGTGCCAGCAGGGCGGGACTAGCGTCCTACGAGCAGTACTTC,CASRAGLASYEQYF
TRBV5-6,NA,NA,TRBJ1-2,TGTGCCAGCACCCTGGGTCGATATGGCTACACCTTC,CASTLGRYGYTF
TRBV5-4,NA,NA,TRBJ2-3,TGTGCCAGCAGCATTGCGTTAGCGGACCGCACAGATACGCAGTATTTT,CASSIALADRTDTQYF
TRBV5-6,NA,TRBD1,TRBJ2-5,TGTGCCAGCAGCACGGGACAGGGGAAGGAGACCCAGTACTTC,CASSTGQGKETQYF
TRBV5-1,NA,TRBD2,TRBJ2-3,TGCGCCAGCAAAAACACAACGACTAGCGGGGGGGCCGGGAATACGCAGTATTTT,CASKNTTTSGGAGNTQYF
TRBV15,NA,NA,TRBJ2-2,TGTGCCACCAGCAGAGACCTCGGTGGCATCGGGGAGCTGTTTTTT,CATSRDLGGIGELFF
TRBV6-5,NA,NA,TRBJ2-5,TGTGCCAGCAGTTACTCGAGCTTGGAGACCCAGTACTTC,CASSYSSLETQYF
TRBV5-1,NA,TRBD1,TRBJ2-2,TGCGCCAGCAGCTCGACAGGGCCGTTCACCGGGGAGCTGTTTTTT,CASSSTGPFTGELFF
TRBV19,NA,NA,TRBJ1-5,TGTGCCAGTAGTAAACACGGTGGAAGCAATCAGCCCCAGCATTTT,CASSKHGGSNQPQHF
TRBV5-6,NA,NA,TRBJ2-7,TGTGCCAGCAGCTTAGGCGCCGGGCAGTACTTC,CASSLGAGQYF
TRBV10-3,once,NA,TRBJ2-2,TGTGCCATCAGTGAATCCCGGATTATTGACAGGTCCCCCGGGGAGCTGTTTTTT,CAISESRIIDRSPGELFF
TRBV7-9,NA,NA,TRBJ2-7,TGTGCCAGCAGCCCAGAGCGGAAGAACGAGCAGTACTTC,CASSPERKNEQYF
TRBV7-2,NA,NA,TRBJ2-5,TGTGCCAGCACCATGTCTGGGCTAGCAGGCGAGACCCAGTACTTC,CASTMSGLAGETQYF
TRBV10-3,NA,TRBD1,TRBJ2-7,TGTGCCATCAGTGAGTGGGACAGGGTGGCGCAGTACTTC,CAISEWDRVAQYF